This T cell receptor beta chain was sequenced for a study of CD8 T cells in Susac syndrome. The CDR3 has 15 residues. Trimming removed 6 bases from V and 4 bases from J; junction bases left unmatched: 11. With random hexamers, reverse transcription was performed on roughly 0.45 to 1 ug of RNA. Each CDR3 protein is one row after TCRdb ran MiXCR on the immunoSEQ multiplex PCR reads. The sample has more than 250,000 distinct CDR3 sequences, about 90% seen once; the top ten hold over 0.05%. Sequencing of TCR beta, carried out with a high-throughput approach, was applied to CD8+ and CD4+ T cells from the blood.

V usage is TRBV12-3 or TRBV12-4 and J usage is TRBJ2-5; 7 bases map to TRBD2. Specimen: CD4+ T cells from PBMCs. The sequence was collected from a human donor with multiple sclerosis. CDR3 residues: CASSPGLGRGETQYF. CDR3 coding DNA: TGTGCCAGCAGCCCCGGGCTAGGGAGGGGAGAGACCCAGTACTTC.